These T cell receptor beta chains were read from a single sample in a study of immune evolution from preneoplasia to lung adenocarcinoma. TCRdb keeps only in-frame clones here, not all; method: immunoSEQ multiplex PCR. The sample includes 4,500 to 7,500 clones, 79% of them seen just once. The specimen sequenced was FFPE adjacent normal lung tissue. The source is a person aged 60-80 years with lung adenocarcinoma. CDR3s include the opening cysteine and the closing phenylalanine or tryptophan. Each record gives: V gene, D gene, J gene, CDR3 protein. A D gene is named only where the DNA matches it firmly.

V gene: TRBV5-8; D gene: .; J gene: TRBJ2-5; CDR3 protein: CASSFGTEIQETQYF
V gene: TRBV30; D gene: .; J gene: TRBJ1-2; CDR3 protein: CAWTRGGDYGYTF
V gene: TRBV10-1; D gene: .; J gene: TRBJ2-5; CDR3 protein: CASSVIRFSETQYF
V gene: TRBV7-3; D gene: .; J gene: TRBJ2-7; CDR3 protein: CASSPGGTGTYEQYF
V gene: TRBV11-3; D gene: .; J gene: TRBJ2-3; CDR3 protein: CASSLTTSTDTQYF
V gene: TRBV2; D gene: .; J gene: TRBJ2-7; CDR3 protein: CASNPQEAYEQYF
V gene: TRBV7-2; D gene: TRBD2; J gene: TRBJ2-7; CDR3 protein: CASSPRERGDQSSYEQYF
V gene: TRBV15; D gene: .; J gene: TRBJ2-3; CDR3 protein: CATSRGSTDTQYF
V gene: TRBV29-1; D gene: TRBD1; J gene: TRBJ2-7; CDR3 protein: CSGVGQGGDEQYF
V gene: TRBV7-9; D gene: .; J gene: TRBJ1-1; CDR3 protein: CASSRSDMNTEAFF
V gene: TRBV30; D gene: TRBD1; J gene: TRBJ1-2; CDR3 protein: CAFTTGTYGYTF
V gene: TRBV14; D gene: TRBD1; J gene: TRBJ1-1; CDR3 protein: CASSQEVRTGVFF
V gene: TRBV2; D gene: .; J gene: TRBJ2-3; CDR3 protein: CAIATDMTSTDTQYF
V gene: TRBV29-1; D gene: .; J gene: TRBJ2-2; CDR3 protein: CSVEKGRTGELFF
V gene: TRBV9; D gene: .; J gene: TRBJ1-3; CDR3 protein: CASSVRETTGNTIYF
V gene: TRBV18; D gene: .; J gene: TRBJ1-4; CDR3 protein: CASSLDRDINEKLFF
V gene: TRBV6-5; D gene: .; J gene: TRBJ2-1; CDR3 protein: CASTSLLGERLFF
V gene: TRBV7-6; D gene: .; J gene: TRBJ1-1; CDR3 protein: CASSLQFSNTEAFF
V gene: TRBV7-2; D gene: .; J gene: TRBJ1-6; CDR3 protein: CASSLSPEGSSPLHF
V gene: TRBV5-6; D gene: .; J gene: TRBJ2-1; CDR3 protein: CASSPRDRSYNEQFF
V gene: TRBV6-5; D gene: TRBD1; J gene: TRBJ1-1; CDR3 protein: CASSRGQADTEAFF
V gene: TRBV4-1; D gene: TRBD2; J gene: TRBJ2-3; CDR3 protein: CASKNLFGREGVEGTDTQYF
V gene: TRBV11-1; D gene: .; J gene: TRBJ2-3; CDR3 protein: CASSLDRLHADTQYF
V gene: TRBV7-8; D gene: .; J gene: TRBJ1-5; CDR3 protein: CASSLTRANRWPQHF
V gene: TRBV27; D gene: TRBD1; J gene: TRBJ2-7; CDR3 protein: CASSLTGQGAYEQYF
V gene: TRBV27; D gene: .; J gene: TRBJ2-3; CDR3 protein: CASSARGDTQYF
V gene: TRBV19; D gene: TRBD1; J gene: TRBJ2-1; CDR3 protein: CASSWGQGNNEQFF
V gene: TRBV27; D gene: .; J gene: TRBJ2-4; CDR3 protein: CASRLTVQGAKNIQYF
V gene: TRBV15; D gene: .; J gene: TRBJ2-5; CDR3 protein: CATSREGPRETQYF
V gene: TRBV5-5; D gene: TRBD1; J gene: TRBJ1-5; CDR3 protein: CASSPTGGRVFRDQPQHF
V gene: TRBV27; D gene: TRBD1; J gene: TRBJ1-5; CDR3 protein: CASRQGTGSLSNQPQHF
V gene: TRBV6-5; D gene: .; J gene: TRBJ1-6; CDR3 protein: CASSLGPRLENSPLHF
V gene: TRBV6-5; D gene: .; J gene: TRBJ1-2; CDR3 protein: CASSPTTGLTYGYTF
V gene: TRBV28; D gene: .; J gene: TRBJ1-4; CDR3 protein: CASRLKGHLLNEKLFF
V gene: TRBV11-2; D gene: TRBD2; J gene: TRBJ2-1; CDR3 protein: CASSEAGGYEQFF
V gene: TRBV2; D gene: TRBD2; J gene: TRBJ2-2; CDR3 protein: CASRLAGTAGELFF
V gene: TRBV11-2; D gene: TRBD2; J gene: TRBJ2-3; CDR3 protein: CASSVDLAGAGTQYF
V gene: TRBV7-2; D gene: TRBD2; J gene: TRBJ2-1; CDR3 protein: CASSLGGLAAKQFF
V gene: TRBV7-8; D gene: .; J gene: TRBJ1-3; CDR3 protein: CASSLSQGHTIYF
V gene: TRBV5-6; D gene: TRBD2; J gene: TRBJ2-2; CDR3 protein: CASSFKRGTNTGELFF
V gene: TRBV15; D gene: .; J gene: TRBJ2-7; CDR3 protein: CATSQSSDTPYEQYF
V gene: TRBV9; D gene: .; J gene: TRBJ1-2; CDR3 protein: CASSVVGGGASSNYGYTF
V gene: TRBV29-1; D gene: .; J gene: TRBJ1-2; CDR3 protein: CSVERGITGNYGYTF
V gene: TRBV9; D gene: .; J gene: TRBJ1-6; CDR3 protein: CASSRDSSPLHF
V gene: TRBV28; D gene: .; J gene: TRBJ1-2; CDR3 protein: CASSLGGQRLRYGYTF
V gene: TRBV11-2; D gene: TRBD1; J gene: TRBJ1-1; CDR3 protein: CASSSDREKANTEAFF
V gene: TRBV6-1; D gene: .; J gene: TRBJ1-1; CDR3 protein: CASSDPWGMNTEAFF
V gene: TRBV6-4; D gene: .; J gene: TRBJ2-3; CDR3 protein: CASSGRDTDTQYF
V gene: TRBV7-2; D gene: .; J gene: TRBJ1-5; CDR3 protein: CASSRDGYSNQPQHF
V gene: TRBV28; D gene: .; J gene: TRBJ1-4; CDR3 protein: CASSLVMNNEKLFF
V gene: TRBV10-3; D gene: .; J gene: TRBJ2-7; CDR3 protein: CAISESFRGNEQYF
V gene: TRBV7-9; D gene: .; J gene: TRBJ1-6; CDR3 protein: CASSLDAGGTGGNSPLHF
V gene: TRBV11-1; D gene: .; J gene: TRBJ2-1; CDR3 protein: CASSLYMGSSYNEQFF
V gene: TRBV5-1; D gene: .; J gene: TRBJ2-3; CDR3 protein: CASSPQGSTDTQYF
V gene: TRBV6-5; D gene: TRBD2; J gene: TRBJ2-7; CDR3 protein: CASSYSTGGSYEQYF